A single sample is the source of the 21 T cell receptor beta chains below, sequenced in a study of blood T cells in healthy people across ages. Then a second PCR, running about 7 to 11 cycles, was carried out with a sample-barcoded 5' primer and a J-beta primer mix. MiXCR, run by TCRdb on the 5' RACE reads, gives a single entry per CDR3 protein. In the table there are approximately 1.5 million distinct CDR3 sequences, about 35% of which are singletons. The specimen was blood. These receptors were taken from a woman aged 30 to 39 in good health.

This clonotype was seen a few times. The CDR3 region is CASSPGGGGTSREQYF. CDR3 sequence (DNA): TGTGCCAGCAGTCCAGGGGGGGGGGGAACGTCGCGCGAGCAGTACTTC. The chain is built from TRBV12-3 or TRBV12-4 and TRBJ2-7; D is perhaps TRBD1 or TRBD2 (7 bases each). The CDR3 is 16 amino acids. Trimming shortened V by 5 bases and J by 6 bases, and 23 bases separated the two germline ends.

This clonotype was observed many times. The DNA for the CDR3 is TGTGCCAGCAGTGAACGGGGACTAGTCAAAGATACGCAGTATTTT. Protein: CASSERGLVKDTQYF. This chain uses TRBV6-1 with TRBJ2-3; 8 positions match TRBD2. Germline V CDR1 and CDR2: MNHNS, SASEGT. This CDR3 comprises 15 residues. The ends lost 2 bases at V and 5 bases at J; junction bases unmatched: 6.

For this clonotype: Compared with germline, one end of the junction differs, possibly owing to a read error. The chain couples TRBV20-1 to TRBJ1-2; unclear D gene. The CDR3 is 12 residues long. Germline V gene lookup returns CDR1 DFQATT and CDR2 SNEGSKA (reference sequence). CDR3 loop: CGARVSPGGYTF. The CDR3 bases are TGCGGTGCTAGAGTATCACCGGGTGGCTACACCTTC.

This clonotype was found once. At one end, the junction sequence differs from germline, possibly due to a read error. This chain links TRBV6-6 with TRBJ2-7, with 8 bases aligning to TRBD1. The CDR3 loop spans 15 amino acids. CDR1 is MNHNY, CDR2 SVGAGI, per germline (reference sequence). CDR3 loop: CAGSSDRVNSYEQYF. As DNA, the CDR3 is TGTGCCGGCAGTTCGGACAGGGTAAATTCCTACGAGCAGTACTTC.

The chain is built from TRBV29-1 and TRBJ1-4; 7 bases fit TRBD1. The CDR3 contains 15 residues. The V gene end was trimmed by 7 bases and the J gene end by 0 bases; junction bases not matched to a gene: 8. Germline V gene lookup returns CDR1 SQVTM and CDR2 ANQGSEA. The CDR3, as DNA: TGCAGCGCGAGACAGGGCCCAGCAACTAATGAAAAACTGTTTTTT. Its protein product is CSARQGPATNEKLFF.

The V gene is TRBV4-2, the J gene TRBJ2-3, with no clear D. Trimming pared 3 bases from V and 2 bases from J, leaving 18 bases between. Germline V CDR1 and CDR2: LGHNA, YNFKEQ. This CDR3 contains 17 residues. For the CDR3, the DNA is TGTGCCAGCAGCCACCCTGTACGGGCGGAGCCCACAGATACGCAGTATTTT. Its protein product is CASSHPVRAEPTDTQYF.

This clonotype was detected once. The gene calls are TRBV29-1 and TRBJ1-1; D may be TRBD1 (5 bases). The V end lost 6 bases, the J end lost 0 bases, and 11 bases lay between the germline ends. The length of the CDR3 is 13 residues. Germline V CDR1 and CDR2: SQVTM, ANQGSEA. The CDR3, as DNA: TGCAGCGTGGGGCTGAGAATGAACACTGAAGCTTTCTTT. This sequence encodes CSVGLRMNTEAFF.

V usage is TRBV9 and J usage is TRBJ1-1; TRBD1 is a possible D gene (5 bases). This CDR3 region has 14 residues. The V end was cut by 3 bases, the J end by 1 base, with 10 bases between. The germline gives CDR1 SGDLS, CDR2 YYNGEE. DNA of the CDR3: TGTGCCAGCAGCGCGGGGGGTTGGAACACTGAAGCTTTCTTT. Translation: CASSAGGWNTEAFF. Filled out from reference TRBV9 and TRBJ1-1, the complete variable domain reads DSGVTQTPKHLITATGQRVTLRCSPRSGDLSVYWYQQSLDQGLQFLIQYYNGEERAKGNILERFSAQQFPDLHSELNLSSLELGDSALYFCASSAGGWNTEAFFGQGTRLTVV.

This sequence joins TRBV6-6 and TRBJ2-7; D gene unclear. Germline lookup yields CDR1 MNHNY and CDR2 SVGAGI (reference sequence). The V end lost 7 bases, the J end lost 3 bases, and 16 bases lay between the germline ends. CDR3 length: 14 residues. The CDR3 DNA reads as TGTGCCAGCACCCCTTCAGGTGTTCTCTACGAGCAGTACTTC. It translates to CASTPSGVLYEQYF.

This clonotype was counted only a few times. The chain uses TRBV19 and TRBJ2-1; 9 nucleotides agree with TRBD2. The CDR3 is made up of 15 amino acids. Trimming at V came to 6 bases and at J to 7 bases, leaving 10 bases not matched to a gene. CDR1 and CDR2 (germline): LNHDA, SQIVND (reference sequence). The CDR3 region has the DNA TGTGCCAGTAGGCAGAGCGGGGGGCTCTTAAATGAGCAGTTCTTC. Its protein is CASRQSGGLLNEQFF.

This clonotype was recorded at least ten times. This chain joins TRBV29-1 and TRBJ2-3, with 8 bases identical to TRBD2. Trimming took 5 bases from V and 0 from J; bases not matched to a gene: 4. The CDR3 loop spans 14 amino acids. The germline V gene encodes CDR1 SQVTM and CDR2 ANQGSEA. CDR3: CSVRREASTDTQYF. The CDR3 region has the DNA TGCAGCGTTCGGCGGGAGGCTAGCACAGATACGCAGTATTTT.

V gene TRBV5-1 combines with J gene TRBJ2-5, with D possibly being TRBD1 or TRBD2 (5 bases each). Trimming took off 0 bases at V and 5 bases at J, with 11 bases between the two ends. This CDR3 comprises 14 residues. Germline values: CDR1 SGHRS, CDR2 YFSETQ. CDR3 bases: TGCGCCAGCAGCTTGGGGGGGTTTTCGGAGACCCAGTACTTC. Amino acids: CASSLGGFSETQYF. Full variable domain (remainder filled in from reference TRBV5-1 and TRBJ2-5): KAGVTQTPRYLIKTRGQQVTLSCSPISGHRSVSWYQQTPGQGLQFLFEYFSETQRNKGNFPGRFSGRQFSNSRSEMNVSTLELGDSALYLCASSLGGFSETQYFGPGTRLLVL.

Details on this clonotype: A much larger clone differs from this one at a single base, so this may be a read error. In DNA form, the CDR3 reads TGCACCAGCAGCCCCCGGGCAGGGGTAGGTGAGCAGTTCTTC. Translated, it gives CTSSPRAGVGEQFF. The chain uses TRBV4-1 and TRBJ2-1, with D possibly being TRBD1 (6 bases). The germline V gene encodes CDR1 MGHRA and CDR2 YSYEKL. The CDR3 is made up of 14 amino acids.

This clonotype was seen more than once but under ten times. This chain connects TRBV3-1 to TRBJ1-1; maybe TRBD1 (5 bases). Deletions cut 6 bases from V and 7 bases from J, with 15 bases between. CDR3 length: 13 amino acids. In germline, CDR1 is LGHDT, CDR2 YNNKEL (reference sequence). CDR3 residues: CASRNFQGHEAFF. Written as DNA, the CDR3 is TGTGCCAGCAGGAATTTTCAGGGTCATGAAGCTTTCTTT.

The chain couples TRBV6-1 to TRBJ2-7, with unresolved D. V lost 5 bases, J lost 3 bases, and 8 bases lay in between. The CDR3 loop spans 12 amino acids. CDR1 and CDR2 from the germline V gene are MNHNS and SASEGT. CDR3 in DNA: TGTGCCAGCAGTATCCTGGACTACGAGCAGTACTTC. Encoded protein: CASSILDYEQYF.

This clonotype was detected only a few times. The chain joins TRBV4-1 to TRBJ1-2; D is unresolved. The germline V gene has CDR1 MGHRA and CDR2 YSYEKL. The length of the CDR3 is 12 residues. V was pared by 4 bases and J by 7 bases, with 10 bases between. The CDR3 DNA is TGCGCCAGCAGCCCCCTTCTTGGTGGCTACACCTTC. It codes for CASSPLLGGYTF.

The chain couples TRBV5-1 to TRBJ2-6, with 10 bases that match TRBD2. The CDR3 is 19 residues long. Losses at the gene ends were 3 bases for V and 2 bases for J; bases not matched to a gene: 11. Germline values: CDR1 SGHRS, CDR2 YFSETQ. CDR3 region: CASSSTVEREGTGANVLTF. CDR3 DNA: TGCGCCAGCAGCTCGACTGTTGAGCGGGAGGGCACTGGGGCCAACGTCCTGACTTTC.

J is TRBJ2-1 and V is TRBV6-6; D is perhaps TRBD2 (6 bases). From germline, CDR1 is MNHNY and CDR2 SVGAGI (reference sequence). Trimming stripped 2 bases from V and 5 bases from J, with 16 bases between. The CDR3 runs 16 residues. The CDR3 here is CASSYLSGLNHNEQFF. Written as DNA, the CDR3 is TGTGCCAGCAGTTACCTCTCCGGACTAAATCACAATGAGCAGTTCTTC.

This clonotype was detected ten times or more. The CDR3 bases are TGTGCCAGCAGCGTCCCGGGACTTTACGAGCAGTACTTC. Amino acid sequence: CASSVPGLYEQYF. This chain uses TRBV7-2 with TRBJ2-7; D possibly corresponds to TRBD2 (6 bases). V was clipped by 5 bases and J by 4 bases, with 12 bases between them. The germline V gene has CDR1 SGHTA and CDR2 FQGNSA. The CDR3 is 13 amino acids.

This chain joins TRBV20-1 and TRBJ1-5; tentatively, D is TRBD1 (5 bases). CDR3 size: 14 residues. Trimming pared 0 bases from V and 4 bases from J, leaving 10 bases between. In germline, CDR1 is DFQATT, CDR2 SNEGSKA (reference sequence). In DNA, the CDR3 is TGCAGTGCTAGAGATGGGGCCCCTAATCAGCCCCAGCATTTT. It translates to CSARDGAPNQPQHF.

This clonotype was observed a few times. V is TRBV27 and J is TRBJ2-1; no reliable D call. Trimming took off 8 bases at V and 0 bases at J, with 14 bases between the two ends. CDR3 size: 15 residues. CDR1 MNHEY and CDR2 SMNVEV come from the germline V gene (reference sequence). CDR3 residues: CASAVTASSYNEQFF. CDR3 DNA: TGTGCCAGCGCAGTTACCGCCAGCTCCTACAATGAGCAGTTCTTC.